The source of this T cell receptor beta chain is a study of CXCR3-negative and CXCR3-positive naive CD8 T cells. With UMI labels, 5' RACE was used to prepare the TRB cDNA libraries. TCRdb reanalyzed the 5' RACE reads, giving one entry per CDR3 protein sequence and no DNA. The repertoire table contains roughly 140,000 distinct CDR3 sequences. Findings and limits, study-wide: Naive cells with CXCR3 showed TRB CDR3s that were more hydrophobic than those in CXCR3-negative naive cells. Naive CXCR3-negative cells resembled naive CXCR3-positive cells in TRBV-TRBJ usage; memory cells differed. The naive subsets expressed comparable surface CD5, and the authors inferred TCR strength from TRB CDR3 properties.

The CDR3 has 14 amino acids. The V gene's germline CDR1 is MNHNS and CDR2 SASEGT. Naive CD8+ T cells were CD45RO-CCR7+CD27+CD95-. Concerning this clonotype itself: Its antigen is currently unknown.

The chain has TRBV6-1 and TRBJ2-1; TCRdb designates TRBD2, a call that cannot be tested without DNA. The source material was naive CXCR3+ CD8+ T cells from blood. Subset meaning: CD45RO-CCR7+CD27+CD95- naive CD8+ T cells expressing CXCR3 (TNR3+). This TCR derives from a human donor in good health. Some clones in this sample may be carry-over from other donors' samples. The CDR3 protein is CASRIIAGNNEQFF.